The following is a TCR beta chain sequence with its context. Its antigen remains unidentified. The data derive from a study of T cell responses to AZD1222 COVID-19 vaccine. The table came from immunoSEQ multiplex PCR; TCRdb's copy has only in-frame clones and leaves some out. The data show approximately 120,000 clones, with 80% to 95% seen just once and about 3% held by the top ten. Study-level results: Of the AZD1222 recipients, only 5 or 6 were seropositive at baseline.

V gave up 0 bases and J gave up 4 bases, with 9 bases separating them. Germline V gives CDR1 MNHEY, CDR2 SVGAGI. The CDR3 contains 14 residues. J is TRBJ1-2 and V is TRBV6-5, with D possibly TRBD1 on 6 matching bases. The sample consisted of peripheral blood, taken on day 0 of AZD1222 vaccination. This sequence originates from an adult in good health. In DNA, the CDR3 is TGTGCCAGCAGTTACTCCAGGACAGCCTATGGCTACACCTTC. This translates into CASSYSRTAYGYTF.